A selection of T cell receptor beta chains follows, all from one sample in a study of CD8 T cells in ankylosing spondylitis. From the 5' RACE reads, TCRdb called clonotypes with MiXCR, one entry per CDR3 protein. The repertoire holds roughly 97,000 distinct CDR3 sequences, with about 7.7% as singletons. The sample taken for sequencing was blood, either unsorted or a sorted T cell fraction (not recorded which). These receptor sequences come from a male donor with ankylosing spondylitis or in good health (not recorded which). The CDR3 runs from the conserved cysteine through the conserved F or W.

V,J,length,CDR3
TRBV20-1,TRBJ2-7,14,CSARRLAGAYEQYF
TRBV6-5,TRBJ2-1,17,CASSYSVGGVRNNEQFF
TRBV30,TRBJ2-1,13,CAWSRTGFPEQFF
TRBV30,TRBJ2-3,15,CAWTRGFQSTDTQYF
TRBV27,TRBJ1-4,18,CASSLRNRDSSTNEKLFF
TRBV5-1,TRBJ1-3,14,CASSFRTPGNTIYF
TRBV29-1,TRBJ2-6,14,CSVMTTSGANVLTF
TRBV11-1,TRBJ2-3,16,CASSFPAGALTDTQYF
TRBV20-1,TRBJ1-1,14,CSARDMTVNTEAFF
TRBV7-6,TRBJ2-1,14,CASSLAELVSEQFF
TRBV24-1,TRBJ2-5,15,CATSDPGQGKETQYF
TRBV5-1,TRBJ1-1,15,CASSLGPGGDTEAFF
TRBV20-1,TRBJ2-1,12,CSAEFTGHEQFF
TRBV5-4,TRBJ2-7,15,CASSSGQGKSYEQYF
TRBV15,TRBJ1-1,12,CATSRDQQGAFF
TRBV12-3/TRBV12-4,TRBJ1-2,14,CASSSQGGTGGYTF